This TCR beta chain was recovered during a study of blood T cell repertoires in COVID-19. As for the study in general: Spain, Italy and the United States supplied samples that represented acute and convalescent COVID-19.

The Seattle patients, enrolled during active infection, were followed longitudinally. V lost 0 bases, J lost 1 base, and 6 bases lay in between. The germline V gene has CDR1 MNHEY and CDR2 SVGAGI. This CDR3 has 14 amino acids. Libraries were prepared by immunoSEQ multiplex PCR; TCRdb keeps only in-frame clonotypes and omits some of them. Of approximately 170,000 clones listed, around 84% are singletons. The sequencing input was peripheral blood. The V call is TRBV6-5, the J call TRBJ1-1; D is ambiguous. The clonotype was recovered from a woman aged 70-85 years with COVID-19, enrolled during active disease. The CDR3 is CASSYSPGNTEAFF. In DNA form, the CDR3 reads TGTGCCAGCAGTTACTCTCCAGGGAACACTGAAGCTTTCTTT.